This TCR beta chain was retrieved from a study of cytomegalovirus exposure and HLA in healthy donors. Across the whole study: The same platform used for the 600 to 750 first-cohort repertoires was also used for the 130 or so validation repertoires, as a later analysis reported. General observations from the study: There were three CMV-associated chains whose specificity for CMV antigens was confirmed in vitro.

Germline-derived CDR1 and CDR2 are SGHAT and FQDESV (reference sequence). J was trimmed by 0 bases and V by 5 bases; bases with no gene match: 9. This CDR3 region has 16 residues. Comment on this clone: The target antigen is unknown.

Generated by immunoSEQ multiplex PCR, the TCRdb table keeps only in-frame clones and is missing some. The table shows 150,000 to 200,000 clones, with 84% occurring only once. The TCR originated in a woman aged 30 to 39 in good health and CMV-seropositive. This chain joins TRBV11-1 and TRBJ2-7, with 8 nucleotides matching TRBD1. Sequenced material: PBMCs. CDR3 amino acids: CASSHDIGQGSYEQYF. CDR3 DNA sequence: TGTGCCAGCAGCCACGACATAGGACAGGGCTCCTACGAGCAGTACTTC.